This T cell receptor (beta chain) was obtained from a study of blood T cells in healthy people across ages. Overall study results and limits: Researchers report that TCR beta diversity correlated strongly with naive T cell percentage. While age rose, TCR beta diversity per million T cells dropped in a roughly linear way. Higher diversity and more naive CD4+ cells were features of long-lived donors, compared to aged donors.

A sample-barcoded 5' primer and a J-beta primer mix were used in a second PCR of roughly 7 to 11 cycles. TCRdb re-derived calls from the 5' RACE reads in MiXCR, one entry per CDR3 protein. Of over 1,500,000 distinct CDR3 sequences listed, around half are singletons. V lost 5 bases to trimming and J lost 5 bases; unmatched junction nucleotides: 14. Looked up from germline, CDR1 is MNHEY and CDR2 is SVGEGT. The CDR3 is made up of 16 amino acids. In the case of this clonotype: The antigen remains undetermined.

The chain combines TRBV6-2 or TRBV6-3 with TRBJ1-2, with 7 bases fitting TRBD1. The sequence came from a woman aged 40-49 years in good health. The sequencing input was blood. In nucleotides, the CDR3 is TGTGCCAGCAGTCAACCTAGGACAGGATCGACGTATGGCTACACCTTC. Residues: CASSQPRTGSTYGYTF.